Below are 21 T cell receptor beta chains sequenced from a single sample in a study of CD8 T cells in Susac syndrome. With random hexamers, roughly 0.45 to 1 ug RNA was reverse transcribed. Via MiXCR, TCRdb re-called the immunoSEQ multiplex PCR reads, giving one row per CDR3 protein. The sample gives about 85,000 distinct CDR3 sequences, roughly 94% of which show up once; about 0.45% is in the top ten. Source material: CD8+ T cells from PBMCs. All receptors come from a human donor with Susac syndrome.

V gene TRBV5-1 combines with J gene TRBJ2-3; 7 bases align to TRBD2. CDR3 length: 17 amino acids. Looked up from germline, CDR1 is SGHRS and CDR2 is YFSETQ. Losses at the gene ends were 0 bases for V and 2 bases for J; bases not matched to a gene: 9. Written as DNA, the CDR3 is TGCGCCAGCAGCTTGGGTAAGGTGGCGGGAGTCACAGATACGCAGTATTTT. Translating it yields CASSLGKVAGVTDTQYF.

This rearrangement joins TRBV29-1 to TRBJ1-2; D is ambiguous. Between the trimmed V and J ends, which lost 0 bases and 3 bases, there was a span of 8 bases. The CDR3 is 13 amino acids. CDR1 is SQVTM, CDR2 ANQGSEA, per germline. DNA for the CDR3: TGCAGCGTTGAAGAAGCAGCCTACTATGGCTACACCTTC. It codes for CSVEEAAYYGYTF.

This clonotype occurred once. The chain recombines TRBV27 with TRBJ2-2; D is ambiguous. Trimming shortened V by 4 bases and J by 3 bases, and 3 bases separated the two germline ends. CDR1 is MNHEY and CDR2 is SMNVEV in the germline V gene (reference sequence). This CDR3 region has 12 residues. The CDR3 DNA reads as TGTGCCAGCAGTTCCCACACCGGGGAGCTGTTTTTT. Translation gives CASSSHTGELFF.

This chain uses TRBV19 with TRBJ2-3; 8 bases line up with TRBD1. Trimming took 8 bases from V and 4 from J; bases not matched to a gene: 8. This CDR3 contains 14 residues. Germline V CDR1 and CDR2: LNHDA, SQIVND (reference sequence). The DNA for the CDR3 is TGTGCCAGTGGGACAGGTCCTTCCTCAGATACGCAGTATTTT. Translation gives CASGTGPSSDTQYF.

The chain uses TRBV14 and TRBJ2-5; TRBD1 matches 10 bases. The CDR3 totals 16 residues. Germline CDR1 and CDR2: SGHDN and FVKESK. V dropped 1 base and J dropped 1; count of bases not matched to a gene: 3. CDR3 bases: TGTGCCAGCAGCCAAGCGGGACAGGGGCCCCAAGAGACCCAGTACTTC. This codes for CASSQAGQGPQETQYF.

The chain links TRBV20-1 to TRBJ2-7, with 11 nucleotides matching TRBD2. The CDR3 spans 12 residues. Per the germline V gene, CDR1 is DFQATT and CDR2 is SNEGSKA (reference sequence). V was clipped by 5 bases and J by 9 bases; unmatched bases: 6. CDR3 sequence reads: CSAPVAGGLQYF. DNA for the CDR3: TGCAGTGCTCCCGTAGCGGGAGGGTTGCAGTACTTC.

J is TRBJ2-5 and V is TRBV7-2; no definite D call. This CDR3 has 13 amino acids. Deletions cut 1 base from V and 4 bases from J, with 7 bases between. CDR1 and CDR2 (germline): SGHTA, FQGNSA. The CDR3 loop is CASSLVRRETQYF. CDR3 sequence (DNA): TGTGCCAGCAGCTTAGTTCGGCGAGAGACCCAGTACTTC.

CDR3 sequence reads: CAWSELNTGELFF. For the CDR3, the DNA is TGTGCCTGGAGTGAACTAAACACCGGGGAGCTGTTTTTT. The V gene is TRBV30, the J gene TRBJ2-2; D gene unclear. This CDR3 is 13 amino acids long. Trimming left V 1 base short and J 2 bases short, with 5 bases between. Germline values: CDR1 GTSNPN, CDR2 SVGIG (reference sequence).

The chain combines TRBV19 with TRBJ1-1; D gene ambiguous. The CDR3 is 13 amino acids. Per the germline V gene, CDR1 is LNHDA and CDR2 is SQIVND (reference sequence). CDR3 amino acids: CATRVAIGTEAFF. CDR3 bases: TGTGCTACAAGAGTAGCGATCGGCACTGAAGCTTTCTTT.

This clonotype has a handful of counts. The chain carries TRBV7-8 and TRBJ2-7; 9 nucleotides match TRBD2. Germline CDR1 reads SGHVS; CDR2 reads FQNEAQ. J lost 2 bases, V lost 3 bases, and 5 bases had no gene match. The CDR3 contains 15 residues. CDR3 loop: CASSLGLAGPYEQYF. The CDR3 coding sequence is TGTGCCAGCAGCTTGGGCCTAGCGGGACCCTACGAGCAGTACTTC.

The chain joins TRBV12-3 or TRBV12-4 to TRBJ1-1; D is unresolved. Trimming pared 5 bases from V and 1 base from J, leaving 14 bases between. CDR3 length equals 15 residues. CDR3 coding DNA: TGTGCCAGCAGTCAGATAAAGATAGAGAACACTGAAGCTTTCTTT. Amino acid sequence: CASSQIKIENTEAFF.

V and J are TRBV7-2 and TRBJ1-5; D is unresolved. Between the trimmed V and J ends, which lost 1 base and 0 bases, there was a span of 7 bases. Germline values: CDR1 SGHTA, CDR2 FQGNSA. The CDR3 spans 15 residues. DNA of the CDR3: TGTGCCAGCAGCTTAGGGGCTGTTAGCAATCAGCCCCAGCATTTT. This codes for CASSLGAVSNQPQHF.

This clonotype was found once. This chain connects TRBV24-1 to TRBJ2-5; 7 positions agree with TRBD1. Germline-derived CDR1 and CDR2 are KGHDR and SFDVKD. The V segment lost 3 bases and the J segment 2 bases; nucleotides outside the gene matches: 5. CDR3 size: 15 residues. The CDR3 bases are TGTGCCACCAGTGATGGTGACAGGGCTCAAGAGACCCAGTACTTC. Protein sequence: CATSDGDRAQETQYF.

This clonotype occurred once. The chain uses TRBV20-1 and TRBJ2-3; D not resolved. Germline CDR1 DFQATT, CDR2 SNEGSKA (reference sequence). Trimming pared 6 bases from V and 3 bases from J, leaving 7 bases between. This CDR3 comprises 11 residues. The CDR3, as DNA: TGCAGTGCCGGTGAGACAGATACGCAGTATTTT. Translated, it gives CSAGETDTQYF.

This chain uses TRBV2 with TRBJ2-7, with no clear D. This CDR3 region has 12 residues. V was shortened by 2 bases and J by 3 bases, with 5 bases between the two germline ends. Germline CDR1 reads SNHLY; CDR2 reads FYNNEI. This CDR3 is CASSEWFYEQYF. For the CDR3, the DNA is TGTGCCAGCAGTGAATGGTTCTACGAGCAGTACTTC.

The chain combines TRBV20-1 with TRBJ2-1; D remains unclear. This CDR3 is built from 14 residues. Trimming removed 0 bases from V and 0 bases from J, with 6 bases in between. Germline V gives CDR1 DFQATT, CDR2 SNEGSKA (reference sequence). The DNA of the CDR3 is TGCAGTGCTAGAGATGCGGCCTCCTACAATGAGCAGTTCTTC. Its translation is CSARDAASYNEQFF.

This chain links TRBV5-1 with TRBJ1-4; D uncertain. The V gene lost 1 base and the J gene lost 7 bases, with 8 bases spanning the gap. CDR1 and CDR2 (germline): SGHRS, YFSETQ. The CDR3 spans 13 residues. The CDR3 DNA reads as TGCGCCAGCAGCTTGAGGGCGGGTGAAAAACTGTTTTTT. Protein: CASSLRAGEKLFF.

V and J are TRBV27 and TRBJ1-2, with D unresolved. From germline, CDR1 is MNHEY and CDR2 SMNVEV (reference sequence). Trimming took 0 bases from V and 8 from J, leaving 22 bases between them. The CDR3 consists of 17 residues. CDR3 sequence: CASSLSGSLHSNLGYTF. The CDR3 nucleotides read TGTGCCAGCAGTTTATCGGGCAGCCTCCATAGTAATCTCGGCTACACCTTC.

The chain employs TRBV30 and TRBJ2-7; possible D gene TRBD1, 6 bases. V dropped 6 bases and J dropped 2 bases, with 17 bases sitting between them. This CDR3 has 14 residues. The germline V gene has CDR1 GTSNPN and CDR2 SVGIG (reference sequence). CDR3 DNA sequence: TGTGCCTGCCAGCCCCGACAGGTCGCCTACGAGCAGTACTTC. Its translation is CACQPRQVAYEQYF.

The rearrangement uses TRBV12-5 and TRBJ2-1; 8 bases map to TRBD2. V was clipped by 3 bases and J by 5 bases; unmatched bases: 6. This CDR3 has 15 amino acids. Germline loops: CDR1 LGHNT, CDR2 FRNRAP. The CDR3 DNA sequence: TGTGCTAGTGGTTTTGGAGCGGGAGTGGACAATGAGCAGTTCTTC. Encoded protein: CASGFGAGVDNEQFF.

V and J are TRBV5-1 and TRBJ2-7; tentative D call: TRBD1 (5 bases). V lost 6 bases and J lost 5, with 15 bases in between. From germline, CDR1 is SGHRS and CDR2 YFSETQ. The CDR3 length is 13 residues. The CDR3 nucleotides are TGCGCCAGCAACCAGGGTTGGAGCGACGAGCAGTACTTC. Translation: CASNQGWSDEQYF.